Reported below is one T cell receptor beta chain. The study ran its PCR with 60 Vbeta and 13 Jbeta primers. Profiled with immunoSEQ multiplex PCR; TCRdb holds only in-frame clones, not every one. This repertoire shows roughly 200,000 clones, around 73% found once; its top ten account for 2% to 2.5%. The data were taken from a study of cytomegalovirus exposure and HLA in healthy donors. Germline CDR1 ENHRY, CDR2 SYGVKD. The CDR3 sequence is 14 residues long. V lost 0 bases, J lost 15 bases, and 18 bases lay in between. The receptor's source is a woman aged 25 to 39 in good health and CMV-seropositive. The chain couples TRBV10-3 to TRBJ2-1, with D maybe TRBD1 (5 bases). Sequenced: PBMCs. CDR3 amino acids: CAISESGLGVQPFF. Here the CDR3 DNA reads TGTGCCATCAGTGAGTCTGGGTTAGGGGTTCAGCCGTTCTTC.